What follows are 31 T cell receptor beta chains derived from one specimen sequenced in a study of CD8+ T cells in alopecia areata. Extraction and reverse transcription of RNA yielded cDNA as the sequencing template. Profiling relied on immunoSEQ multiplex PCR, and the TCRdb table lists in-frame clones only, not all of them. The sample includes some 200,000 clones, just over 55% of them seen just once. The sequencing input was CD8+ T cells sorted from blood. Every receptor here comes from a human donor in good health.

This clone was detected a few times. This chain joins TRBV12-5 and TRBJ1-1; possibly TRBD1 for D (6 bases). Germline V gives CDR1 LGHNT, CDR2 FRNRAP. Between the trimmed V and J ends, which lost 0 bases and 4 bases, there was a span of 15 bases. This CDR3 is 16 amino acids long. As DNA, the CDR3 is TGTGCTAGTGGTTTGGTACAAGGGGGTTTGGGCACTGAAGCTTTCTTT. It is translated as CASGLVQGGLGTEAFF.

This chain connects TRBV2 to TRBJ1-2; a possible D gene is TRBD1 (5 bases). Trimming pared 6 bases from V and 3 bases from J, leaving 17 bases between. CDR3 length: 15 residues. CDR1 and CDR2 (germline): SNHLY, FYNNEI. As DNA, the CDR3 is TGTGCCAGCAGGTCGGGCGGGGGATTCTACTATGGCTACACCTTC. This codes for CASRSGGGFYYGYTF.

About this clone: Additional DNA sequences in this sample encode the identical CDR3. The rearrangement uses TRBV4-1 and TRBJ1-6; D unclear. Germline V gives CDR1 MGHRA, CDR2 YSYEKL. The CDR3 consists of 12 residues. Trimming took off 1 base at V and 9 bases at J, with 4 bases between the two ends. This CDR3 reads CASSQGSSPLHF. The DNA for the CDR3 is TGCGCCAGCAGCCAAGGGAGTTCACCCCTCCACTTT.

This chain uses TRBV11-1 with TRBJ2-7; perhaps TRBD1 as D (6 bases). V was clipped by 5 bases and J by 5 bases, with 13 bases between them. The CDR3 spans 13 residues. Germline V gives CDR1 SGHAT, CDR2 FQDESV (reference sequence). The CDR3 DNA is TGTGCCAGCAGCCGGCGACAGGACAACGAGCAGTACTTC. It yields the protein CASSRRQDNEQYF.

This clone was counted between two and nine times. The chain combines TRBV6-1 with TRBJ1-2; 10 bases are a match to TRBD1. Germline V gene sequence: CDR1 MNHNS, CDR2 SASEGT. Trimming removed 3 bases from V and 4 bases from J; junction bases left unmatched: 5. CDR3 length: 15 residues. The CDR3 loop reads CASSDPGQGFYGYTF. In nucleotides, the CDR3 is TGTGCCAGCAGTGACCCGGGACAGGGGTTCTATGGCTACACCTTC.

This chain connects TRBV4-1 to TRBJ2-1, with TRBD2 as a possible D gene (7 bases). The CDR3 contains 17 residues. Trimming removed 0 bases from V and 2 bases from J, with 14 bases in between. CDR1 is MGHRA and CDR2 is YSYEKL in the germline V gene. The CDR3 region is CASSQEEWGGTYNEQFF. The CDR3 bases are TGCGCCAGCAGCCAAGAGGAGTGGGGGGGCACCTACAATGAGCAGTTCTTC.

Points on this clone: Other nucleotide sequences from this sample produce the same CDR3. The DNA of the CDR3 is TGTGCCAGCAGCTCTAGGGGCAATCAGCCCCAGCATTTT. Protein sequence: CASSSRGNQPQHF. The rearrangement joins TRBV7-9 to TRBJ1-5, with D uncertain. CDR3 size: 13 residues. The ends were cut back, 4 bases at V and 2 bases at J, with 6 bases in the middle. CDR1 SEHNR and CDR2 FQNEAQ come from the germline V gene (reference sequence).

This clone was observed a handful of times. The chain uses TRBV7-9 and TRBJ1-2; 8 nucleotides align to TRBD1. Losses at the gene ends were 1 base for V and 8 bases for J; bases not matched to a gene: 6. The germline V gene encodes CDR1 SEHNR and CDR2 FQNEAQ (reference sequence). The CDR3 consists of 14 residues. The CDR3 reads CASSLGTGISGYTF. Here the CDR3 DNA reads TGTGCCAGCAGCTTAGGGACAGGGATAAGCGGCTACACCTTC.

This clone is a singleton in its sample. The chain has TRBV7-9 and TRBJ2-3, with 9 bases that match TRBD2. This CDR3 region has 15 residues. Germline V gene data show CDR1 as SEHNR and CDR2 as FQNEAQ (reference sequence). V lost 2 bases, J lost 3 bases, and 3 bases stayed unmatched. DNA for the CDR3: TGTGCCAGCAGCTTAAAGGCGGGAGGGACAGATACGCAGTATTTT. This translates into CASSLKAGGTDTQYF.

The chain recombines TRBV29-1 with TRBJ2-7; D is undetermined. The germline gives CDR1 SQVTM, CDR2 ANQGSEA. V lost 3 bases, J lost 7 bases, and 10 bases lay in between. CDR3 length: 11 amino acids. The CDR3 protein is CSVEDRAEQYF. CDR3 in DNA: TGCAGCGTTGAGGATCGGGCTGAGCAGTACTTC.

This chain links TRBV29-1 with TRBJ2-2, with D tentatively TRBD2 (6 bases). The CDR3 covers 15 residues. Germline assignment: CDR1 SQVTM and CDR2 ANQGSEA. The germline V and J ends were trimmed by 4 bases and 0 bases, with 12 bases remaining between them. DNA for the CDR3: TGCAGCGTTGTGGGGGGTCGGGCGAACACCGGGGAGCTGTTTTTT. Translating it yields CSVVGGRANTGELFF.

This clone was seen more than once but under ten times. The J gene is TRBJ2-2, the V gene TRBV6-5, with TRBD1 matching over 9 bases. CDR1 is MNHEY, CDR2 SVGAGI, per germline. The CDR3 extends over 14 amino acids. Trimming at V came to 6 bases and at J to 7 bases, leaving 6 bases not matched to a gene. This CDR3 is CASRGQGQDGELFF. DNA for the CDR3: TGTGCCAGCAGGGGACAGGGTCAGGACGGGGAGCTGTTTTTT.

This clone was picked up a small number of times. V gene TRBV7-9 combines with J gene TRBJ2-3; D not resolved. CDR1 and CDR2 from the germline V gene are SEHNR and FQNEAQ (reference sequence). The ends were cut back, 6 bases at V and 1 base at J, with 5 bases in the middle. The CDR3 length is 12 residues. The CDR3 region has the DNA TGTGCCAGCAGTTGGGGCACAGATACGCAGTATTTT. Translated, it gives CASSWGTDTQYF.

The CDR3 region is CASSLAPRGTDTQYF. CDR3 in DNA: TGTGCCAGCAGCTTAGCCCCTCGAGGCACAGATACGCAGTATTTT. This sequence joins TRBV11-2 and TRBJ2-3; D unresolved. The CDR3 spans 15 residues. Trimming removed 1 base from V and 1 base from J, with 9 bases in between. CDR1 is SGHAT, CDR2 FQNNGV, per germline.

This chain links TRBV29-1 with TRBJ2-7; 10 bases fit TRBD1. J gave up 7 bases and V 1 base, and 4 bases lay outside the gene matches. Germline CDR1 and CDR2: SQVTM and ANQGSEA. The CDR3 contains 13 residues. DNA for the CDR3: TGCAGCGTTGAAGGGGGGACAGGGGTTGAGCAGTACTTC. Protein product: CSVEGGTGVEQYF.

This chain links TRBV29-1 with TRBJ1-2; TRBD1 matches at 7 bases. Germline CDR1 and CDR2: SQVTM and ANQGSEA. The CDR3 is 14 amino acids. With 6 bases clipped from V and 3 bases from J, the junction kept 10 bases outside the gene matches. The CDR3 DNA reads as TGCAGCGTCAACGACAGGGAAGTGGACTATGGCTACACCTTC. It translates to CSVNDREVDYGYTF.

V and J are TRBV4-1 and TRBJ2-1; D remains unclear. CDR1 is MGHRA and CDR2 is YSYEKL in the germline V gene. V gave up 0 bases and J gave up 6 bases, with 6 bases separating them. The CDR3 totals 13 residues. CDR3 sequence: CASSQEPVNEQFF. DNA for the CDR3: TGCGCCAGCAGCCAAGAACCTGTCAATGAGCAGTTCTTC.

The CDR3 protein is CASSQLGNISYEQYF. CDR3 nucleotides: TGCGCCAGCAGTCAATTGGGGAATATCTCCTACGAGCAGTACTTC. The gene calls are TRBV23-1 and TRBJ2-7; D not certain. TRBV23-1 is an open reading frame, and its role is uncertain. The CDR3 runs to 15 residues. V dropped 1 base and J dropped 0 bases, with 10 bases sitting between them.

This sequence joins TRBV5-1 and TRBJ2-3, with D unclear. V was clipped by 0 bases and J by 2 bases, with 10 bases between them. CDR3 length: 15 residues. CDR1 is SGHRS and CDR2 is YFSETQ in the germline V gene. CDR3 amino acids: CASSLEASYTDTQYF. For the CDR3, the DNA is TGCGCCAGCAGCTTGGAGGCCTCCTACACAGATACGCAGTATTTT.

A remark on this clone: The sample has other DNA sequences that encode this CDR3 too. The CDR3 DNA follows: TGCGCCAGCAGCTTGACGGGGGCCTACGAGCAGTACTTC. Its protein product is CASSLTGAYEQYF. This chain connects TRBV5-1 to TRBJ2-7; a weak D match, TRBD2 (6 bases). Trimming cost V 1 base and J 2 bases, with 7 bases left between them. The germline CDR1 and CDR2 sequences are SGHRS and YFSETQ. The CDR3 is 13 residues long.

The chain is built from TRBV28 and TRBJ2-1, with TRBD1 matching 8 bases. CDR1 and CDR2 (germline): MDHEN, SYDVKM. The CDR3 covers 13 residues. V dropped 5 bases and J dropped 8; count of bases not matched to a gene: 5. The CDR3 loop reads CASSLGQVDEQFF. The CDR3 nucleotides read TGTGCCAGCAGTCTGGGACAGGTTGATGAGCAGTTCTTC.

For this clone: A far more abundant clone sits one base away, making this likely a read error. The gene calls are TRBV6-6 and TRBJ2-1, with D perhaps TRBD2 (6 bases). The germline CDR1 and CDR2 sequences are MNHNY and SVGAGI (reference sequence). This CDR3 contains 12 residues. The germline V and J ends were trimmed by 4 bases and 5 bases, with 6 bases remaining between them. The CDR3 spells CASSWTNNEQFF. CDR3 bases: TGTGCCAGCAGTTGGACTAACAATGAGCAGTTCTTC.

This clone occurred a few times. V and J are TRBV7-9 and TRBJ2-1, with 10 bases identical to TRBD2. Germline CDR1 is SEHNR and CDR2 is FQNEAQ (reference sequence). This CDR3 is built from 15 residues. V was clipped by 6 bases and J by 5 bases; unmatched bases: 7. For the CDR3, the DNA is TGTGCCAGCAGTCTCGGGACTAGCGTCCACAATGAGCAGTTCTTC. This codes for CASSLGTSVHNEQFF.

This clone was seen more than once but under ten times. V and J are TRBV25-1 and TRBJ2-7; D is tentatively TRBD1 or TRBD2 (5 bases each). Germline-derived CDR1 and CDR2 are MGHDK and SYGVNS. The V end was cut by 1 base, the J end by 3 bases, with 10 bases between. The CDR3 contains 14 residues. The CDR3 region has the DNA TGTGCCAGCAGTGAATGGGACGGGCTCTACGAGCAGTACTTC. Translating it yields CASSEWDGLYEQYF.

The CDR3 bases are TGTGCCAGCAGCAGGAGCGGTCCGATGAACGAGCAGTACTTC. Its translation is CASSRSGPMNEQYF. The chain combines TRBV7-8 with TRBJ2-7; tentatively, D is TRBD2 (5 bases). V lost 5 bases, J lost 5 bases, and 16 bases lay in between. This CDR3 region has 14 residues. The germline gives CDR1 SGHVS, CDR2 FQNEAQ.

There are a few counts of this clone. This chain uses TRBV10-3 with TRBJ2-2; 9 bases agree with TRBD1. Germline lookup yields CDR1 ENHRY and CDR2 SYGVKD. The CDR3 loop spans 16 amino acids. Losses at the gene ends were 6 bases for V and 2 bases for J; bases not matched to a gene: 7. CDR3 nucleotide sequence: TGTGCCATCAGCAGGACAGGGGAATACAACACCGGGGAGCTGTTTTTT. Translating gives CAISRTGEYNTGELFF.

This clone was seen only a few times. V gene TRBV2 combines with J gene TRBJ2-1, with D unclear. The CDR3 runs to 14 residues. Trimming cost V 3 bases and J 0 bases, with 6 bases left between them. The germline gives CDR1 SNHLY, CDR2 FYNNEI. The CDR3 DNA follows: TGTGCCAGCAGTGACGATAGCTCCTACAATGAGCAGTTCTTC. As protein: CASSDDSSYNEQFF.

CDR3 residues: CASSQDLTTGELFF. Written as DNA, the CDR3 is TGCGCCAGCAGCCAAGATCTGACTACCGGGGAGCTGTTTTTT. The chain uses TRBV4-1 and TRBJ2-2; no definite D call. Trimming cost V 0 bases and J 5 bases, with 7 bases left between them. Germline loops: CDR1 MGHRA, CDR2 YSYEKL. CDR3 length: 14 residues.

The rearrangement uses TRBV27 and TRBJ1-1; 9 bases are shared with TRBD1. Germline lookup yields CDR1 MNHEY and CDR2 SMNVEV (reference sequence). The CDR3 consists of 14 residues. The J segment lost 5 bases and the V segment lost 7 bases, leaving 8 bases of the junction unmatched. Here the CDR3 DNA reads TGTGCCAGCAAAAAAGACAGGGGGAGTACTGAAGCTTTCTTT. Translation gives CASKKDRGSTEAFF.

The chain carries TRBV6-5 and TRBJ1-1, with a possible D match to TRBD1 (6 bases). The CDR3 is 15 residues long. The V gene lost 3 bases and the J gene lost 4 bases, with 15 bases spanning the gap. Germline V gene sequence: CDR1 MNHEY, CDR2 SVGAGI. The CDR3 DNA reads as TGTGCCAGCAGTTATCTGGGGGCCCTTGGCACTGAAGCTTTCTTT. Its protein is CASSYLGALGTEAFF.

The chain combines TRBV7-9 with TRBJ2-7; tentatively, D is TRBD2 (6 bases). The germline V gene has CDR1 SEHNR and CDR2 FQNEAQ (reference sequence). The V and J ends lost 5 bases and 5 bases respectively, with 19 bases between them. This CDR3 has 15 residues. The CDR3 here is CASSPAGGVRDEQYF. The CDR3 DNA reads as TGTGCCAGCAGCCCCGCCGGGGGAGTCCGAGACGAGCAGTACTTC.